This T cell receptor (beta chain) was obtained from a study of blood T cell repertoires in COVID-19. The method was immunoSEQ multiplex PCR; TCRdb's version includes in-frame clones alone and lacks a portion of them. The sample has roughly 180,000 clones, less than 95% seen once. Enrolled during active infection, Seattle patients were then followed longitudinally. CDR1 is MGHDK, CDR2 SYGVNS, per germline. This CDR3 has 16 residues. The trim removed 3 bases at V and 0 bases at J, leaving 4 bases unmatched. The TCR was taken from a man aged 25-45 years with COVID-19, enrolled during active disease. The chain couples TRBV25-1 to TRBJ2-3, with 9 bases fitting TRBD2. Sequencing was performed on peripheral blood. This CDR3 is CASSDGAGGSTDTQYF. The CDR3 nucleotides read TGTGCCAGCAGTGATGGGGCGGGGGGGAGCACAGATACGCAGTATTTT.